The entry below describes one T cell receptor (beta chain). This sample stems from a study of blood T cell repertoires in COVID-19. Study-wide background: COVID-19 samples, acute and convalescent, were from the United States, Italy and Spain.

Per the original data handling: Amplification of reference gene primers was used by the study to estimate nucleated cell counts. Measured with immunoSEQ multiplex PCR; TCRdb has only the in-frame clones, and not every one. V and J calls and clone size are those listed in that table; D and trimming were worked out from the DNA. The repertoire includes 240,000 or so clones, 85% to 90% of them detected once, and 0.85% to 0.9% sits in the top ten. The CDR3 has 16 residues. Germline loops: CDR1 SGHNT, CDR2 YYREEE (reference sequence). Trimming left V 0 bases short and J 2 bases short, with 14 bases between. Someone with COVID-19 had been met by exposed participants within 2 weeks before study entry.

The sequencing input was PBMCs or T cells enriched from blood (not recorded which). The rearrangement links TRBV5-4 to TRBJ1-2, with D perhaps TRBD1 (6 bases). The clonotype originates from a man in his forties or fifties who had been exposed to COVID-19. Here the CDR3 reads CASSLGTRQANYGYTF. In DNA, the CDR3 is TGTGCCAGCAGCTTGGGTACGAGACAGGCCAACTATGGCTACACCTTC. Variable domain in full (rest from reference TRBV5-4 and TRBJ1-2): ETGVTQSPTHLIKTRGQQVTLRCSSQSGHNTVSWYQQALGQGPQFIFQYYREEENGRGNFPPRFSGLQFPNYSSELNVNALELDDSALYLCASSLGTRQANYGYTFGSGTRLTVV.